This TCR beta chain derives from a study of beta chain features in type 1 diabetes. Study outcomes and limitations: In all four CD4+ subsets, TCRB CDR3 length was significantly, moderately reduced in type 1 diabetes. In comparison with healthy donors, patients had naive, central memory and Treg TCRB repertoires that appeared more similar.

TCRB transcripts that were expressed got sequenced, as all of the isolated RNA had been reverse transcribed. Sequencing was performed with immunoSEQ multiplex PCR; in TCRdb, only in-frame clones are kept and a portion is missing. The sample shows hundreds of thousands of clones, over 9.5% of them seen only once. This CDR3 spans 12 amino acids. V was pared by 4 bases and J by 3 bases, with 8 bases between. Germline V gene data show CDR1 as SGHRS and CDR2 as YFSETQ. Researchers reported sorting CD4+ naive, central memory, regulatory and stem cell-like memory cells via CD45RO/CCR7/CD25/CD127/CD95/CD27. This clone was observed a few times. Its specificity is unknown.

The gene calls are TRBV5-1 and TRBJ2-7, with D unresolved. Sequencing was carried out using naive CD4+ T cells from blood. The clonotype comes from a man aged 18 to 29 in good health. The chain's CDR3 is CASSATDYEQYF. DNA of the CDR3: TGCGCCAGCAGCGCTACAGACTACGAGCAGTACTTC.